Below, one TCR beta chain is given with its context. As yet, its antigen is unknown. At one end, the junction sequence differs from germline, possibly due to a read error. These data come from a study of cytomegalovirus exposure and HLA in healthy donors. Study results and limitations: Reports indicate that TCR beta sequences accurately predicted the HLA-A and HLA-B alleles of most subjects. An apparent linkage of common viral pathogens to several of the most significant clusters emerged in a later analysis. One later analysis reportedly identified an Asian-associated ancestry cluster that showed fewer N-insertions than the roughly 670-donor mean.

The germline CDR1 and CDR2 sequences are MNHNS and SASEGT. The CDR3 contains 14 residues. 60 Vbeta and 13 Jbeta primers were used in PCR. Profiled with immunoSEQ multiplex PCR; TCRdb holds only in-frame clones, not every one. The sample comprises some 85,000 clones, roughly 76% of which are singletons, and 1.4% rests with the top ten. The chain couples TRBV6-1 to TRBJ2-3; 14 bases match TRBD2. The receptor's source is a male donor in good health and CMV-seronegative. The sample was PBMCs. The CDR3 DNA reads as TGCGCTGGGGGACTAGCGGGGGGCACAGATACGCAGTATTTT. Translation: CAGGLAGGTDTQYF.